This T cell receptor beta chain derives from a study of T-cell reconstitution after alpha-beta-depleted transplantation in children. This CDR3 has 15 residues. Germline loops: CDR1 SGHAT, CDR2 FQDESV (reference sequence). With V trimmed by 6 bases and J by 3 bases, 6 bases remained unmatched. This clonotype was observed at least ten times. Its target is unknown. Preparation of the TCRbeta library used unique molecular identifiers. TCRdb redid the calling of the PCR reads with MiXCR, one entry per CDR3 protein. The data contain 450,000 to 550,000 distinct CDR3 sequences, over 10% of them singletons. Findings and caveats of the study: There were reportedly several hundred expanded graft clones from which alpha-beta T cells came about two months after transplant.

The rearrangement links TRBV11-1 to TRBJ2-2; 8 nucleotides align to TRBD2. This TCR was sampled from a female patient aged 2-9 years who had a stem cell transplant for aplastic anemia, so the T cells may come from the graft donor. The sequences come from PBMCs, mostly from graft donor cells, collected 180 days after TCRalphabeta/CD19-depleted stem cell transplant. CDR3: CASRRQLADTGELFF. The CDR3 DNA is TGTGCCAGCAGGCGACAACTAGCGGACACCGGGGAGCTGTTTTTT.